The 21 T cell receptor beta chains presented below share a single source sample, sequenced in a study of blood T cell repertoires in COVID-19. Data came from immunoSEQ multiplex PCR; TCRdb stores just in-frame clones and leaves some out. The sample includes 390,000 or so clones, just over 85% of them seen just once. The sample was peripheral blood. These receptors were taken from a woman in her thirties with active or convalescent COVID-19.

The chain couples TRBV5-5 to TRBJ1-1; unclear D gene. CDR1 is SGHKS, CDR2 YYEKEE, per germline (reference sequence). Trimming removed 5 bases at V and 4 bases at J, with 15 bases between. The CDR3 loop spans 14 amino acids. As DNA, the CDR3 is TGTGCCAGCAGTCGGTTTTCGGGGAGCACTGAAGCTTTCTTT. Amino acid sequence: CASSRFSGSTEAFF.

This chain connects TRBV3-1 (or the pseudogene TRBV3-2) to TRBJ1-4, with TRBD1 matching over 10 bases. J gave up 8 bases and V 6 bases, and 6 bases lay outside the gene matches. CDR1 is LGHDT and CDR2 is YNNKEL in the germline V gene (reference sequence). This CDR3 has 14 residues. In nucleotides, the CDR3 is TGTGCCAGCAGGACGGGACAGGGGAGCGAAAAACTGTTTTTT. This gives the protein CASRTGQGSEKLFF.

The rearrangement uses TRBV12-3 or TRBV12-4 and TRBJ1-2; 7 bases are shared with TRBD1. With 3 bases clipped from V and 6 bases from J, the junction kept 4 bases outside the gene matches. The CDR3 covers 13 residues. The CDR3 region is CASSLSTGDGYTF. DNA for the CDR3: TGTGCCAGCAGTTTGTCCACAGGGGATGGCTACACCTTC.

This clone was seen only a few times. The V and J genes are TRBV5-1 and TRBJ1-3; D uncertain. Trimming took off 2 bases at V and 1 base at J, with 10 bases between the two ends. The CDR3 totals 15 residues. CDR1 SGHRS and CDR2 YFSETQ come from the germline V gene. As DNA, the CDR3 is TGCGCCAGCAGCTTACGAACCGGGTCTGGAAACACCATATATTTT. Encoded protein: CASSLRTGSGNTIYF.

The chain links TRBV19 to TRBJ2-2; D perhaps matches TRBD2 (7 bases). The CDR3 sequence is 16 residues long. Germline V gives CDR1 LNHDA, CDR2 SQIVND (reference sequence). Trimming removed 3 bases at V and 2 bases at J, with 13 bases between. The CDR3 coding sequence is TGTGCCAGTAGTATCGCGGGGGCCTTAAACACCGGGGAGCTGTTTTTT. This codes for CASSIAGALNTGELFF.

The chain uses TRBV7-2 and TRBJ2-2, with TRBD2 matching 8 bases. Germline-derived CDR1 and CDR2 are SGHTA and FQGNSA. This CDR3 has 15 residues. J was trimmed by 7 bases and V by 2 bases; bases with no gene match: 6. The CDR3: CASSLTGGPVGELFF. Written as DNA, the CDR3 is TGTGCCAGCAGCTTAACGGGAGGGCCGGTCGGGGAGCTGTTTTTT.

The count of this clone is one. The chain couples TRBV11-2 to TRBJ2-7; possible D gene TRBD2, 5 bases. This CDR3 region has 15 residues. Germline CDR1 is SGHAT and CDR2 is FQNNGV. V gave up 7 bases and J gave up 1 base, with 17 bases separating them. This CDR3 is CASTHYLGVSYEQYF. CDR3 in DNA: TGTGCCAGCACACATTACCTCGGGGTATCCTACGAGCAGTACTTC.

The chain couples TRBV2 to TRBJ1-5; no reliable D call. Germline V gives CDR1 SNHLY, CDR2 FYNNEI. Trimming stripped 1 base from V and 2 bases from J, with 9 bases between. The CDR3 is 15 residues long. CDR3 nucleotide sequence: TGTGCCAGCAGTGAAGAGTACTATGGCAATCAGCCCCAGCATTTT. It translates to CASSEEYYGNQPQHF.

This chain joins TRBV28 and TRBJ1-1; D unresolved. Trimming pared 5 bases from V and 6 bases from J, leaving 16 bases between. Germline V gives CDR1 MDHEN, CDR2 SYDVKM. The CDR3 length is 14 residues. CDR3 residues: CASSPLGETSEAFF. CDR3 bases: TGTGCCAGCAGTCCCCTAGGAGAGACTTCTGAAGCTTTCTTT.

The gene calls are TRBV7-2 and TRBJ2-5, with 9 nucleotides matching TRBD2. Germline CDR1 SGHTA, CDR2 FQGNSA. This CDR3 has 15 amino acids. V lost 2 bases and J lost 5; bases outside the gene matches: 6. The CDR3 DNA reads TGTGCCAGCAGCTTATTAGCGGGAGTCTGGGAGACCCAGTACTTC. Protein product: CASSLLAGVWETQYF.

DNA of the CDR3: TGTGCCAGCAGCTATTTGACTAGCGGGGTTGGTGAGCAGTTCTTC. Protein: CASSYLTSGVGEQFF. J is TRBJ2-1 and V is TRBV5-4; 11 nucleotides match TRBD2. Germline loops: CDR1 SGHNT, CDR2 YYREEE (reference sequence). V lost 3 bases to trimming and J lost 9 bases; unmatched junction nucleotides: 8. This CDR3 contains 15 residues.

V is TRBV6-2 or TRBV6-3 and J is TRBJ2-7; D may be TRBD2 (6 bases). The CDR3 has 14 amino acids. V was trimmed by 3 bases and J by 5 bases, leaving 14 bases between them. Germline V gives CDR1 MNHEY, CDR2 SVGEGT. The CDR3 loop reads CASSYSWASDEQYF. CDR3 nucleotide sequence: TGTGCCAGCAGTTATTCCTGGGCTAGCGACGAGCAGTACTTC.

On this clone itself: Its ends do not fully match the called genes, so a read error is possible. The chain uses TRBV9 and TRBJ2-3; tentatively, D is TRBD2 (7 bases). This CDR3 region has 17 residues. The germline CDR1 and CDR2 sequences are SGDLS and YYNGEE. CDR3 bases: TGTGCCAGCAGCGTAGCTACACGGGGGGCGGGCACGGATACGCAGTATTTT. It specifies CASSVATRGAGTDTQYF. The full variable domain, completed using reference TRBV9 and TRBJ2-3, is DSGVTQTPKHLITATGQRVTLRCSPRSGDLSVYWYQQSLDQGLQFLIQYYNGEERAKGNILERFSAQQFPDLHSELNLSSLELGDSALYFCASSVATRGAGTDTQYFGPGTRLTVL.

The chain employs TRBV13 and TRBJ2-7; 7 nucleotides agree with TRBD2. This CDR3 contains 14 residues. V gave up 5 bases and J gave up 3 bases; unmatched junction bases: 7. Germline loops: CDR1 PRHDT, CDR2 FYEKMQ (reference sequence). The CDR3 nucleotides are TGTGCCAGCAGCCAGATCCGGACTAGCTACGAGCAGTACTTC. Protein product: CASSQIRTSYEQYF.

As regards this clone: Other nucleotide sequences from this sample produce the same CDR3. This chain connects TRBV5-1 to TRBJ1-1; 9 nucleotides align to TRBD1. The germline V gene has CDR1 SGHRS and CDR2 YFSETQ. Trimming at V came to 4 bases and at J to 4 bases, leaving 5 bases not matched to a gene. This CDR3 contains 14 residues. The CDR3 spells CASSLRQGGTEAFF. DNA for the CDR3: TGCGCCAGCAGCCTACGACAGGGGGGCACTGAAGCTTTCTTT.

The rearrangement uses TRBV7-2 and TRBJ2-7; 7 bases fit TRBD1. From germline, CDR1 is SGHTA and CDR2 FQGNSA. J was trimmed by 4 bases and V by 3 bases; bases with no gene match: 12. CDR3 length equals 16 residues. The CDR3 loop reads CASSFFLAGGGYEQYF. CDR3 nucleotide sequence: TGTGCCAGCAGCTTTTTTTTGGCAGGGGGTGGGTACGAGCAGTACTTC.

The chain links TRBV6-5 to TRBJ1-2; TRBD1 might be the D (6 bases). Germline values: CDR1 MNHEY, CDR2 SVGAGI. Between the trimmed V and J ends, which lost 3 bases and 4 bases, there was a span of 15 bases. The CDR3 loop spans 15 amino acids. CDR3 DNA: TGTGCCAGCAGTTATTCCCCAGGGGAAGGCTATGGCTACACCTTC. Protein product: CASSYSPGEGYGYTF.

The chain employs TRBV2 and TRBJ2-7; 8 positions agree with TRBD1. The CDR3 is 15 amino acids. The germline V gene has CDR1 SNHLY and CDR2 FYNNEI. V gave up 2 bases and J gave up 0 bases; unmatched junction bases: 3. This chain's CDR3 is CASSERQGSSYEQYF. In nucleotides, the CDR3 is TGTGCCAGCAGTGAAAGACAGGGGAGCTCCTACGAGCAGTACTTC.

This chain uses TRBV16 with TRBJ2-3; 16 nucleotides line up with TRBD2. Germline V CDR1 and CDR2: KGHSY, FQNENV. With V trimmed by 1 base and J by 6 bases, 25 bases remained unmatched. CDR3 length equals 24 residues. This CDR3 is CASSQYRRGLGTSGRGRPSDTQYF. The DNA for the CDR3 is TGTGCCAGCAGCCAATACCGAAGAGGATTGGGGACTAGCGGGAGGGGAAGACCTTCGGATACGCAGTATTTT.

This clone showed up just once. The chain has TRBV18 and TRBJ2-3, with 7 nucleotides matching TRBD1. This CDR3 is 15 amino acids long. The germline gives CDR1 KGHSH, CDR2 LQKENI. Unmatched junction bases numbered 6, after V lost 6 bases and J lost 0 bases. This CDR3 reads CASSPRQGSTDTQYF. The CDR3 nucleotides read TGTGCCAGCTCCCCTCGACAGGGTAGCACAGATACGCAGTATTTT.

The chain is built from TRBV5-1 and TRBJ2-1; 8 positions agree with TRBD1. This CDR3 has 14 amino acids. The trim removed 4 bases at V and 8 bases at J, leaving 8 bases unmatched. Per the germline V gene, CDR1 is SGHRS and CDR2 is YFSETQ. The CDR3 region is CASSPPRGLDEQFF. The DNA for the CDR3 is TGCGCCAGCAGCCCCCCCAGGGGGCTGGATGAGCAGTTCTTC.